Listed below are T cell receptor beta chains from one sample, sequenced in a study of cytomegalovirus exposure and HLA in healthy donors. Assay used: immunoSEQ multiplex PCR; TCRdb lists only in-frame clones, some missing. Here the sample spans 150,000 to 200,000 clones, roughly 85% being singletons. The sample comprised PBMCs. These receptors were collected from a man between 40 and 49 years old in good health and CMV-seronegative. Both conserved end residues are part of each CDR3. The D gene is left open where the match is weak. A clone size is listed for some rows: how often the clone was seen (once, few, many), or a class if it is expanded.

few TRBJ2-2 TRBV6-1 . TGTGCCAGCAGTGTGCCCTCCCGCGGGGTAAACACCGGGGAGCTGTTTTTT CASSVPSRGVNTGELFF
. TRBJ2-3 TRBV5-1 . TGCGCCAGCAGCCAGTACCTCATCACAGATACGCAGTATTTT CASSQYLITDTQYF
. TRBJ2-6 TRBV2 TRBD1 TGTGCCAGCAGTGAAGCCCGACAGGGGCTCCTGACTTTC CASSEARQGLLTF
. TRBJ2-1 TRBV21-1 . TGTGCCATCAGCAGTGGCCTAGCGGGACTCAATGAGCAGTTCTTC CAISSGLAGLNEQFF
. TRBJ2-7 TRBV28 . TGTGCCAGCAGGGGCCGCGGGGTCTACGAGCAGTACTTC CASRGRGVYEQYF
few TRBJ1-4 TRBV27 . TGTGCCAGCAGGGGCAGGGCTAATGAAAAACTGTTTTTT CASRGRANEKLFF
. TRBJ2-7 TRBV11-3 TRBD2 TGTGCCAGCAGCTTAAGAGCGGGGGGTACCTACGAGCAGTACTTC CASSLRAGGTYEQYF
. TRBJ2-5 TRBV7-2 . TGTGCCAGCAGCTTAGGATCGGGGGTACAAGAGACCCAGTACTTC CASSLGSGVQETQYF
. TRBJ2-7 TRBV4-1 . TGCGCCAGCAGCCAAGTTGAGACCTACGAGCAGTACTTC CASSQVETYEQYF
. TRBJ1-1 TRBV6-5 . TGTGCCAGCAGTTCAGGGAAGAACACTGAAGCTTTCTTT CASSSGKNTEAFF
few TRBJ2-7 TRBV28 . TGTGCCAGCAGTTTGGCCGGACAGCTCTCCTACGAGCAGTACTTC CASSLAGQLSYEQYF
. TRBJ2-3 TRBV5-1 . TGCGCCAGCAGCTTAGAGGGGACTAGCACAGATACGCAGTATTTT CASSLEGTSTDTQYF
. TRBJ2-2 TRBV2 . TGTGCCAGCCGGGCGGGACCGAACACCGGGGAGCTGTTTTTT CASRAGPNTGELFF
. TRBJ2-7 TRBV7-9 TRBD2 TGTGCCAGCAGCTTAGGGGGGACTACGAGCTCCTACGAGCAGTACTTC CASSLGGTTSSYEQYF
once TRBJ2-7 TRBV4-1 TRBD2 TGCGCCAGCAGCCAAATAAGCGGGAGGGGGTACGAGCAGTACTTC CASSQISGRGYEQYF
. TRBJ2-3 TRBV29-1 TRBD2 TGCAGCGCTGCCGGGACTAGCCCAGATACGCAGTATTTT CSAAGTSPDTQYF
. TRBJ1-4 TRBV4-1 . TGCGCCAGCAGCCTTAGGACTTCTGCAACTAATGAAAAACTGTTTTTT CASSLRTSATNEKLFF
. TRBJ1-1 TRBV28 . TGTGCCAGCAGTTTAAGTGGGCAGAGGAACACTGAAGCTTTCTTT CASSLSGQRNTEAFF
. TRBJ2-3 TRBV11-2 TRBD2 TGTGCCAGCAGCCCGGGACTAGCGGGAGGGGATACGCAGTATTTT CASSPGLAGGDTQYF
. TRBJ1-2 TRBV6-4 . TGTGCCAGCAGTGACTCCGGGATCTATGGCTACACCTTC CASSDSGIYGYTF
once TRBJ2-6 TRBV11-1 TRBD1 TGTGCCAGCAGCCTCGACAGGGGGCGAACTGGGGCCAACGTCCTGACTTTC CASSLDRGRTGANVLTF
. TRBJ2-7 TRBV28 TRBD1 TGTGCCAGCACCCCCCACGGGACAGGGTTCTACGAGCAGTACTTC CASTPHGTGFYEQYF
. TRBJ2-2 TRBV11-3 . TGTGCCAGCAGCTTATTAGCGGCCGGGGAGCTGTTTTTT CASSLLAAGELFF
. TRBJ2-3 TRBV5-4 . TGTGCCAGCAGCTTGGCCCTCTCGCCCAGGAGCACAGATACGCAGTATTTT CASSLALSPRSTDTQYF
. TRBJ2-3 TRBV7-2 . TGTGCCAGCAGCTTTAGCCCCCCTTCTAGTGCGGACACAGATACGCAGTATTTT CASSFSPPSSADTDTQYF
. TRBJ2-4 TRBV28 TRBD1 TGTGCCAGCAGTTTAAGGGGGCTAGGGAGTCACAGTCAGTACTTC CASSLRGLGSHSQYF
. TRBJ2-1 TRBV11-2 . TGTGCCAGCAGCTTAGCCGGGTTCTTATACAATGAGCAGTTCTTC CASSLAGFLYNEQFF
. TRBJ1-2 TRBV28 . TGTGCCAGCAGTTTCCGGGGATCAGTCACCTTC CASSFRGSVTF
. TRBJ2-7 TRBV7-2 TRBD2 TGTGCCAGCAGCGGAAATAGCGGGAGTCAATACGAGCAGTACTTC CASSGNSGSQYEQYF
. TRBJ2-3 TRBV20-1 . TGCAGTGCAAGACAGGATACGCAGTATTTT CSARQDTQYF
once TRBJ2-7 TRBV28 . TGTGCCAGCAGTGCCCGAGGGGGGGCCGGCGAGCAGTACTTC CASSARGGAGEQYF
. TRBJ2-7 TRBV20-1 . TGCAGTGCTAGAGAGGGAGGACAGGCGTACTTC CSAREGGQAYF
few TRBJ2-3 TRBV5-1 . TGCGCCAGCAGCGCAGGACTAAACGGCGGTACAGATACGCAGTATTTT CASSAGLNGGTDTQYF
. TRBJ2-5 TRBV28 TRBD2 TGTGCCAGCAGTGCCGGGACTAGCCGCCAAGAGACCCAGTACTTC CASSAGTSRQETQYF
. TRBJ2-7 TRBV7-2 TRBD2 TGTGCCAGCAGCTTGACTAGCGGGAGGGCCACGGAAGGCGAGCAGTACTTC CASSLTSGRATEGEQYF
few TRBJ2-2 TRBV28 TRBD1 TGTGCCACAAAGGAAGGGACAGGGAACACCGGGGAGCTGTTTTTT CATKEGTGNTGELFF
. TRBJ2-5 TRBV4-1 TRBD1 TGCGCCAGCAGCTCGGGACAGGGGGGAGGTCAAGAGACCCAGTACTTC CASSSGQGGGQETQYF
. TRBJ2-1 TRBV5-1 TRBD2 TGCGCCAGCAGGGGGGGGACTAGCGTTAGTAGCTCCTACAATGAGCAGTTCTTC CASRGGTSVSSSYNEQFF
. TRBJ1-1 TRBV10-3 . TGTGCCATCAGTGAGAGGGGGACGGTGAACACTGAAGCTTTCTTT CAISERGTVNTEAFF
few TRBJ2-2 TRBV23-1 . TGCGCCAGCAGTCCTCGACTGTTGACCGGGGAGCTGTTTTTT CASSPRLLTGELFF
. TRBJ2-3 TRBV6-6 . TGTGCCAGCAGTACTGAGGATACGCAGTATTTT CASSTEDTQYF
. TRBJ1-4 TRBV28 . TGTGCCAGCAAGGGGCGAACTAATGAAAAACTGTTTTTT CASKGRTNEKLFF
. TRBJ1-4 TRBV7-2 . TGTGCCAGCAGCTTTAGAGGGGGGGCAGTGGTGGAAAAACTGTTTTTT CASSFRGGAVVEKLFF
. TRBJ2-2 TRBV30 . TGTGCCTGGAGTGTTGGGCCAACAAGGACCGGGGAGCTGTTTTTT CAWSVGPTRTGELFF
. TRBJ2-2 TRBV5-1 . TGCGCCAGCAGCTCGGACTGGAACACCGGGGAGCTGTTTTTT CASSSDWNTGELFF
. TRBJ2-4 TRBV10-3 . TGTGCCATCGGGCGGGACGCTGAAAACAGTCAGTACTTC CAIGRDAENSQYF